A single sample gave rise to the 3 T cell receptor beta chains below, sequenced in a study of blood T cell repertoires in COVID-19. TCRdb's table, derived via immunoSEQ multiplex PCR, lists solely in-frame clones and lacks some. The table shows roughly 130,000 clones, with around 77% occurring only once. Input material: peripheral blood. The receptors originated from a man aged 55-75 years with active or convalescent COVID-19.

The CDR3 protein is CASSLGQGAYEQYF. CDR3 in DNA: TGTGCCAGCAGCTTAGGTCAGGGGGCCTACGAGCAGTACTTC. The chain uses TRBV7-9 and TRBJ2-7; 7 bases line up with TRBD1. CDR3 length: 14 amino acids. V lost 1 base and J lost 2; bases outside the gene matches: 2. In germline, CDR1 is SEHNR, CDR2 FQNEAQ (reference sequence). The whole variable domain, remainder taken from reference TRBV7-9 and TRBJ2-7, is DTGVSQNPRHKITKRGQNVTFRCDPISEHNRLYWYRQTLGQGPEFLTYFQNEAQLEKSRLLSDRFSAERPKGSFSTLEIQRTEQGDSAMYLCASSLGQGAYEQYFGPGTRLTVT.

V usage is TRBV19 and J usage is TRBJ1-5; D unresolved. The length of the CDR3 is 13 residues. Per the germline V gene, CDR1 is LNHDA and CDR2 is SQIVND (reference sequence). Between the trimmed V and J ends, which lost 3 bases and 4 bases, there was a span of 7 bases. This chain's CDR3 is CASSILANQPQHF. Here the CDR3 DNA reads TGTGCCAGTAGTATCTTGGCTAATCAGCCCCAGCATTTT.

This clone was found once. J is TRBJ1-2 and V is TRBV7-2; TRBD1 matches 8 bases. V trimming: 5 bases; J trimming: 6 bases; junction bases outside the gene matches: 5. The CDR3 consists of 13 residues. Germline assignment: CDR1 SGHTA and CDR2 FQGNSA. CDR3: CASSRTTGDGYTF. The CDR3 bases are TGTGCCAGCAGCCGGACGACAGGGGATGGCTACACCTTC. The full variable domain, its missing parts supplied by reference TRBV7-2 and TRBJ1-2, is GAGVSQSPSNKVTEKGKDVELRCDPISGHTALYWYRQSLGQGLEFLIYFQGNSAPDKSGLPSDRFSAERTGGSVSTLTIQRTQQEDSAVYLCASSRTTGDGYTFGSGTRLTVV.